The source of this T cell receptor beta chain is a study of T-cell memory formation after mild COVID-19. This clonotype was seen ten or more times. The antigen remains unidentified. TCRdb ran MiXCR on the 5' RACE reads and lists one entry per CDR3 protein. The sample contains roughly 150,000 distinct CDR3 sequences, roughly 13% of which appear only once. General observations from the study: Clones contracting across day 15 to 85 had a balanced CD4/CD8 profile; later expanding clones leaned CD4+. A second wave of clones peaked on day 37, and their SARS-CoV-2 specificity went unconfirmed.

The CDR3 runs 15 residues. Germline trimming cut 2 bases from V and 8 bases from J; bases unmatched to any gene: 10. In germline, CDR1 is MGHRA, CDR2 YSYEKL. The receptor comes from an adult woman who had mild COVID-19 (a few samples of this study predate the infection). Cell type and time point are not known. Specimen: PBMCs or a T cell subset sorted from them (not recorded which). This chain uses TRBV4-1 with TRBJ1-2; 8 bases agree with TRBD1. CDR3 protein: CASSQLGTGYSGYTF. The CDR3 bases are TGCGCCAGCAGCCAACTTGGGACAGGCTATTCGGGCTACACCTTC.